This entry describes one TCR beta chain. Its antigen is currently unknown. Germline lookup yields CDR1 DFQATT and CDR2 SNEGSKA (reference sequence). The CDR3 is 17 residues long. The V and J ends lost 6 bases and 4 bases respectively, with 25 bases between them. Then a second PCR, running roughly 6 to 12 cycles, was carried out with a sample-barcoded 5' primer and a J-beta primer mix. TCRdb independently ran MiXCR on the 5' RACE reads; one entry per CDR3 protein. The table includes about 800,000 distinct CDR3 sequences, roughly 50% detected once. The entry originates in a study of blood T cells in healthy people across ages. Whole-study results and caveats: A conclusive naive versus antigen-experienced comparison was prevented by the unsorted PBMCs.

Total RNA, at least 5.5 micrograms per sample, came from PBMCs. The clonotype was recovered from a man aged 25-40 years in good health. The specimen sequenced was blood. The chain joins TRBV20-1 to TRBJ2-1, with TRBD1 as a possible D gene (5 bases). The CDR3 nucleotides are TGCAGTGCAACAAGGGCGTATTGGGGCAAGGGGTACAATGAGCAGTTCTTC. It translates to CSATRAYWGKGYNEQFF.